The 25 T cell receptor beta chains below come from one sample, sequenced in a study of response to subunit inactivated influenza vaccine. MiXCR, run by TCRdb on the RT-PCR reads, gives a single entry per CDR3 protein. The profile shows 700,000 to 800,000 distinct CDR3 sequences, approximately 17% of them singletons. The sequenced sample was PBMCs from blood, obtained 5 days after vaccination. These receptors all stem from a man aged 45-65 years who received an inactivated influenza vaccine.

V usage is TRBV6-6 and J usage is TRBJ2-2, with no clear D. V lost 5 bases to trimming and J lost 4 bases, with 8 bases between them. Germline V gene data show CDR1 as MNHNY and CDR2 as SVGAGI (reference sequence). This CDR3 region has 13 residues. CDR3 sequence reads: CASSADRTGELFF. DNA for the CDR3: TGTGCCAGCAGTGCCGATCGCACCGGGGAGCTGTTTTTT.

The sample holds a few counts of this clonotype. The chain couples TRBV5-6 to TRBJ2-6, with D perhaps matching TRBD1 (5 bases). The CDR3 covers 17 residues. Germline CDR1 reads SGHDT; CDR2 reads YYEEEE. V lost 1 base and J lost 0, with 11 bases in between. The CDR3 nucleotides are TGTGCCAGCAGCTTGTGGGGCCGGAACTCTGGGGCCAACGTCCTGACTTTC. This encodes CASSLWGRNSGANVLTF.

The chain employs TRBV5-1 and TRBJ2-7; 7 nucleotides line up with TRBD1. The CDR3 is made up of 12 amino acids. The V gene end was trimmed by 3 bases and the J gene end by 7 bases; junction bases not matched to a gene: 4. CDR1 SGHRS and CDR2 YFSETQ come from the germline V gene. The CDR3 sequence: CASSSGQWEQYF. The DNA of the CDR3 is TGCGCCAGCAGCTCGGGACAGTGGGAGCAGTACTTC.

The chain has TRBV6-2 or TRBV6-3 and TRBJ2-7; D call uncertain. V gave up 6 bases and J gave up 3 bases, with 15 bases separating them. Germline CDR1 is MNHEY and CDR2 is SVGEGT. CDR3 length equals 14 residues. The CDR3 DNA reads TGTGCCAGCAGGCCACATTCCAACAGCTACGAGCAGTACTTC. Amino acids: CASRPHSNSYEQYF.

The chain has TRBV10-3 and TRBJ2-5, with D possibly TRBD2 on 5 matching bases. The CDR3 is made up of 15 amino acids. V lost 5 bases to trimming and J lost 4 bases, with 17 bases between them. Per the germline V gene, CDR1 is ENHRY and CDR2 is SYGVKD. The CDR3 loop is CAISQGLSRGETQYF. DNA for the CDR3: TGTGCCATCAGTCAAGGACTTTCGAGAGGAGAGACCCAGTACTTC.

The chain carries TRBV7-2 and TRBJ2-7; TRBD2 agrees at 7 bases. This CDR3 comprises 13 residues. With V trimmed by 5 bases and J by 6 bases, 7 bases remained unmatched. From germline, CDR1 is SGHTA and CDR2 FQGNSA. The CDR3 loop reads CASSPIPGGEQYF. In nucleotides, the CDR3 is TGTGCCAGCAGCCCTATACCGGGGGGCGAGCAGTACTTC.

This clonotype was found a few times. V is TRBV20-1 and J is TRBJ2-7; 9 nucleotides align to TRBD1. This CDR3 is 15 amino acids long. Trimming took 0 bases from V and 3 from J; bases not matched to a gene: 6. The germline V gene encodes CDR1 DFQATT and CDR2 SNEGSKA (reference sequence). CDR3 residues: CSARDTGGTIYEQYF. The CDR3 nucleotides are TGCAGTGCTAGAGACACAGGGGGCACTATCTACGAGCAGTACTTC.

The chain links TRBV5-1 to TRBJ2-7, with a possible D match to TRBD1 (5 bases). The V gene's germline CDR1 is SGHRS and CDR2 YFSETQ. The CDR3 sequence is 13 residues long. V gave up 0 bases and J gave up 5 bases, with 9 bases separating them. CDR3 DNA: TGCGCCAGCAGCTTGGTCCCAGGGAACGAGCAGTACTTC. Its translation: CASSLVPGNEQYF.

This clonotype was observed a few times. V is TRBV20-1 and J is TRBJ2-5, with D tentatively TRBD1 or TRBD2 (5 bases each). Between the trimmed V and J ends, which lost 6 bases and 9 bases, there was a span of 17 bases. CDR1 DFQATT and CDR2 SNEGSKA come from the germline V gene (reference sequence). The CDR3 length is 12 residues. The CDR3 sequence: CSASGPSDPQYF. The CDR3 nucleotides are TGCAGTGCCTCGGGACCCTCGGACCCCCAGTACTTC.

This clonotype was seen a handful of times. The CDR3 sequence: CASSQVGGGRAKNIQYF. In DNA form, the CDR3 reads TGTGCCAGCAGCCAAGTCGGCGGGGGACGAGCCAAAAACATTCAGTACTTC. The chain carries TRBV4-2 and TRBJ2-4; 7 bases match TRBD2. The CDR3 spans 17 residues. The germline V gene encodes CDR1 LGHNA and CDR2 YNFKEQ. With 1 base clipped from V and 0 bases from J, the junction kept 6 bases outside the gene matches.

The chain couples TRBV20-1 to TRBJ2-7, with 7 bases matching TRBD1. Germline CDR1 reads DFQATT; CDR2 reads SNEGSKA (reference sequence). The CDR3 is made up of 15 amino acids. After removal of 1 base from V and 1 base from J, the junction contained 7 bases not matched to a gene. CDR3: CSARAKTGNSYEQYF. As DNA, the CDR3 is TGCAGTGCTAGAGCTAAGACAGGGAATTCCTACGAGCAGTACTTC.

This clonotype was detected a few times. CDR3 protein: CASSFPPPNYGYTF. The CDR3 region has the DNA TGTGCCAGCAGTTTTCCGCCCCCTAACTATGGCTACACCTTC. The J gene is TRBJ1-2, the V gene TRBV28; unclear D gene. V lost 3 bases and J lost 0, with 8 bases in between. The CDR3 has 14 amino acids. Germline CDR1 is MDHEN and CDR2 is SYDVKM.

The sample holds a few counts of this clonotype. The chain's CDR3 is CASRRTASSYNSPLHF. DNA for the CDR3: TGTGCCAGCAGAAGGACAGCGAGCTCCTATAATTCACCCCTCCACTTT. This sequence joins TRBV6-1 and TRBJ1-6, with a weak D call TRBD1 (6 bases). Trimming stripped 6 bases from V and 0 bases from J, with 12 bases between. CDR3 size: 16 residues. Germline CDR1 and CDR2: MNHNS and SASEGT.

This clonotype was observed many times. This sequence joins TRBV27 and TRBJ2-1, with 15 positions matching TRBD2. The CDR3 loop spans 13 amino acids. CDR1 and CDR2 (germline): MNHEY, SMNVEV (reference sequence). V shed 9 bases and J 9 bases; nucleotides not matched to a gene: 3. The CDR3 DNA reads TGTGCCAGACCGGGACTAGCGGGAGGTGAGCAGTTCTTC. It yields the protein CARPGLAGGEQFF.

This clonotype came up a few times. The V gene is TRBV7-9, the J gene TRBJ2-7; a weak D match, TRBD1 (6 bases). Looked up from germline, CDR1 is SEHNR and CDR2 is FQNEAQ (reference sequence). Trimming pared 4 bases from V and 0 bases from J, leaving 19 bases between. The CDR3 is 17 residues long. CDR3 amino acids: CASSSTKGQGSSYEQYF. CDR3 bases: TGTGCCAGCAGCTCGACGAAGGGACAAGGAAGCTCCTACGAGCAGTACTTC.

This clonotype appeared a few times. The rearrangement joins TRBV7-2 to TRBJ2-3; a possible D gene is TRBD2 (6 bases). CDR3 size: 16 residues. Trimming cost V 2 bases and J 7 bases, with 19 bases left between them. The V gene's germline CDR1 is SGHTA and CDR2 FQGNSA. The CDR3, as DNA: TGTGCCAGCAGCTTAAGTTGGGGCGGCGGGGCAAATACGCAGTATTTT. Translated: CASSLSWGGGANTQYF.

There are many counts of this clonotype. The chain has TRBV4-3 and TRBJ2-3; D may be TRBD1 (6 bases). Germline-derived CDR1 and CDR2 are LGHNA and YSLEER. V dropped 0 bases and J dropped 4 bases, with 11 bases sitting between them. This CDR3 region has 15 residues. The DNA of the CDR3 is TGCGCCAGCAGCCAAGATAGGCACAGGGCAGATACGCAGTATTTT. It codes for CASSQDRHRADTQYF.

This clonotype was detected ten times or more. The CDR3 sequence: CASTARLGLGSGYEQYF. In DNA, the CDR3 is TGTGCCTCTACTGCACGTCTGGGGTTGGGCTCTGGCTACGAGCAGTACTTC. The chain employs TRBV28 and TRBJ2-7; D is undetermined. The germline V and J ends were trimmed by 11 bases and 3 bases, with 29 bases remaining between them. Germline V CDR1 and CDR2: MDHEN, SYDVKM. The CDR3 runs to 17 residues.

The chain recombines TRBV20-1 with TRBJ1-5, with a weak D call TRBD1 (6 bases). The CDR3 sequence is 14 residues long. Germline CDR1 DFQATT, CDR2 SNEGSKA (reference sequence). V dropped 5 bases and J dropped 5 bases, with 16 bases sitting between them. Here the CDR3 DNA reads TGCAGTGCTCCCGACAGGTACCCGGATCAGCCCCAGCATTTT. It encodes CSAPDRYPDQPQHF.

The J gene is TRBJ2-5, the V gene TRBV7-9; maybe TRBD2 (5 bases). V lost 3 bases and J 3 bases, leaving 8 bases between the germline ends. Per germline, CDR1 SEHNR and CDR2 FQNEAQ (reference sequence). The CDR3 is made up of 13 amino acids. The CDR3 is CASSFPGKETQYF. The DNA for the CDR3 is TGTGCCAGCAGCTTCCCGGGGAAAGAGACCCAGTACTTC.

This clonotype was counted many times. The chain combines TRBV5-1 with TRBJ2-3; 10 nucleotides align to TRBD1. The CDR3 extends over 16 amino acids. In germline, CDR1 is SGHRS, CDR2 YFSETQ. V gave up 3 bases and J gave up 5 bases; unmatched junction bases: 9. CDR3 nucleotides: TGCGCCAGCAGCTGGTCCCGGGACAGGGGAGGAGATACGCAGTATTTT. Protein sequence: CASSWSRDRGGDTQYF.

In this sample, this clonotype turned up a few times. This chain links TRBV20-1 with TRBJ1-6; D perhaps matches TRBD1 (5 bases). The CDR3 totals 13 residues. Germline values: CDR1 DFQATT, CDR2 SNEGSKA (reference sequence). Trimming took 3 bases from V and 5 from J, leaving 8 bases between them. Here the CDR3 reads CSARQTDNSPLHF. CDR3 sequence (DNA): TGCAGTGCTAGGCAGACAGATAATTCACCCCTCCACTTT.

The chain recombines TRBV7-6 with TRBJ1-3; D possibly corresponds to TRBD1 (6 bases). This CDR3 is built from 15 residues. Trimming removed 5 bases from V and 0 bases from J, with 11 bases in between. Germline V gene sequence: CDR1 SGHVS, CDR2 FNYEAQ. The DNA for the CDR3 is TGTGCCAGCAGCCCCGGGACAACCTCTGGAAACACCATATATTTT. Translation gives CASSPGTTSGNTIYF.

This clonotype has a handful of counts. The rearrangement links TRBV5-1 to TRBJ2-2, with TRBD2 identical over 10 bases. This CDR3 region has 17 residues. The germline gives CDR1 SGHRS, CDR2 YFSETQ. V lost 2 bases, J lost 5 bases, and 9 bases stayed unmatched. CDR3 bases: TGCGCCAGCAGCTTATCACTAGCGGGGATAATTACCGGGGAGCTGTTTTTT. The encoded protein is CASSLSLAGIITGELFF.

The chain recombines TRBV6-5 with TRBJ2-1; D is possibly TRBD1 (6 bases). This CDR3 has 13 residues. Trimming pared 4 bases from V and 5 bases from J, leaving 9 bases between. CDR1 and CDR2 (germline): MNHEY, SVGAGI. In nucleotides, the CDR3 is TGTGCCAGCAGTTTTACAGGGAACAATGAGCAGTTCTTC. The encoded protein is CASSFTGNNEQFF.